This record looks at one T cell receptor (beta chain) sequence and its context. These data are taken from a study of blood T cell repertoires in COVID-19. Study background: Whether acute or convalescent, the COVID-19 samples came from the United States, Italy and Spain. From T cells, B-cell-depleted T cells, or PBMCs came the material, which was cDNA or gDNA.

As originally analysed: Researchers report that nucleated cell counts were estimated from reference gene primer amplification. Produced via immunoSEQ multiplex PCR; TCRdb's table is partial and in-frame only. V and J calls and clone size are as listed in that table; D and trimming were resolved from the DNA. The sample has roughly 180,000 clones, more than 80% seen once. Looked up from germline, CDR1 is LGHDT and CDR2 is YNNKEL (reference sequence). V lost 4 bases and J lost 0, with 16 bases in between. The CDR3 contains 17 residues. This TCR derives from a woman aged 60-75 years with acute or convalescent COVID-19. The chain uses TRBV3-1 (or the pseudogene TRBV3-2) and TRBJ2-4, with D possibly TRBD1 on 5 matching bases. Sequenced input: peripheral blood. The CDR3: CASSLNGATLAKNIQYF. CDR3 DNA: TGTGCCAGCAGCCTCAATGGGGCGACTCTAGCCAAAAACATTCAGTACTTC.